The 19 T cell receptor beta chains in this list originate from one sample, sequenced in a study of blood T cell repertoires in COVID-19. Libraries were prepared by immunoSEQ multiplex PCR; TCRdb keeps only in-frame clonotypes and omits some of them. The table shows approximately 270,000 clones, with approximately 89% occurring only once. The sequencing input was PBMCs or T cells enriched from blood (not recorded which). Receptors were obtained from an older woman who had recovered from COVID-19.

This sequence joins TRBV7-2 and TRBJ2-7; 7 bases are a match to TRBD2. Germline-derived CDR1 and CDR2 are SGHTA and FQGNSA. J gave up 4 bases and V 1 base, and 7 bases lay outside the gene matches. This CDR3 has 15 residues. In DNA form, the CDR3 reads TGTGCCAGCAGCTTAGGCTCTGGGGGGGTATACGAGCAGTACTTC. Translated: CASSLGSGGVYEQYF.

The sample holds one count of this clone. This chain uses TRBV28 with TRBJ2-5, with D unclear. The V gene's germline CDR1 is MDHEN and CDR2 SYDVKM. This CDR3 contains 11 residues. Trimming removed 6 bases at V and 5 bases at J, with 7 bases between. CDR3 nucleotides: TGTGCCAGCAGCGGTATGGAGACCCAGTACTTC. Its translation is CASSGMETQYF.

This clone was counted once. The V call is TRBV20-1, the J call TRBJ2-5, with a weak D call TRBD2 (6 bases). The CDR3 has 14 amino acids. V was clipped by 5 bases and J by 1 base, with 14 bases between them. Germline CDR1 is DFQATT and CDR2 is SNEGSKA (reference sequence). Written as DNA, the CDR3 is TGCAGTGCTCGTGTTAGCGGCTCCCAAGAGACCCAGTACTTC. Its protein is CSARVSGSQETQYF.

The chain uses TRBV27 and TRBJ1-1, with 8 bases lining up with TRBD1. With V trimmed by 11 bases and J by 11 bases, 1 base remained unmatched. The length of the CDR3 is 8 residues. CDR1 is MNHEY and CDR2 is SMNVEV in the germline V gene (reference sequence). The CDR3: CAQGAAFF. The DNA for the CDR3 is TGTGCCCAGGGGGCTGCTTTCTTT.

The chain couples TRBV5-1 to TRBJ2-7; 7 bases fit TRBD1. The CDR3 runs to 14 residues. Trimming at V came to 5 bases and at J to 5 bases, leaving 10 bases not matched to a gene. CDR1 and CDR2 from the germline V gene are SGHRS and YFSETQ. In DNA, the CDR3 is TGCGCCAGCAGTACCCGGGACAGCGAGGACGAGCAGTACTTC. This translates into CASSTRDSEDEQYF.

This chain links TRBV24-1 with TRBJ1-5, with D perhaps matching TRBD1 (6 bases). Germline V gives CDR1 KGHDR, CDR2 SFDVKD. There are 15 residues in the CDR3. Trimming removed 4 bases at V and 4 bases at J, with 13 bases between. The CDR3 sequence is CATSDRTAINQPQHF. The CDR3 DNA reads as TGTGCCACCAGTGACAGGACAGCGATTAATCAGCCCCAGCATTTT.

This chain connects TRBV2 to TRBJ2-7; 10 bases agree with TRBD2. The V segment lost 7 bases and the J segment 1 base; nucleotides outside the gene matches: 4. Germline values: CDR1 SNHLY, CDR2 FYNNEI. The CDR3 runs to 14 residues. This CDR3 reads CASIRTSGSYEQYF. For the CDR3, the DNA is TGTGCCAGCATTCGGACTAGCGGATCCTACGAGCAGTACTTC.

V usage is TRBV11-3 and J usage is TRBJ1-1; D is possibly TRBD1 (5 bases). This CDR3 region has 14 residues. Trimming shortened V by 6 bases and J by 6 bases, and 17 bases separated the two germline ends. Germline V gene sequence: CDR1 SGHNT, CDR2 YENEEA. CDR3 bases: TGTGCCAGCAGTAAAGGACAAAGCCTCCCTGAAGCTTTCTTT. Translated: CASSKGQSLPEAFF.

The chain couples TRBV11-2 to TRBJ2-1; 8 bases agree with TRBD2. The CDR3 loop spans 11 amino acids. Germline V CDR1 and CDR2: SGHAT, FQNNGV. The ends lost 5 bases at V and 15 bases at J; junction bases unmatched: 6. The chain's CDR3 is CASSTPGGPFF. CDR3 nucleotides: TGTGCCAGCAGCACCCCGGGGGGGCCGTTCTTC.

This clone was recorded a few times. V usage is TRBV7-9 and J usage is TRBJ1-1; 7 bases are a match to TRBD1. This CDR3 is 13 amino acids long. CDR1 and CDR2 from the germline V gene are SEHNR and FQNEAQ (reference sequence). V was clipped by 5 bases and J by 6 bases; unmatched bases: 6. The CDR3 reads CASSKQGKAEAFF. As DNA, the CDR3 is TGTGCCAGCAGCAAACAGGGGAAAGCTGAAGCTTTCTTT.

This clone has a handful of counts. CDR3 in DNA: TGTGCCAGCAGTGAGGGGAGGGCATCCCGGGAAGAGACCCAGTACTTC. Its protein product is CASSEGRASREETQYF. This chain links TRBV2 with TRBJ2-5, with 7 bases that match TRBD2. Germline-derived CDR1 and CDR2 are SNHLY and FYNNEI. CDR3 length: 16 residues. The V and J ends lost 3 bases and 3 bases, in that order; junction bases with no gene match: 10.

The J gene is TRBJ1-2, the V gene TRBV7-9; weak D call: TRBD1 (6 bases). Trimming shortened V by 6 bases and J by 6 bases, and 29 bases separated the two germline ends. Germline CDR1 reads SEHNR; CDR2 reads FQNEAQ (reference sequence). CDR3 size: 18 residues. CDR3 nucleotide sequence: TGTGCCAGCAGTTCACCTCAGGGGCAAGGGGCGGGCCTGGATGGCTACACCTTC. Translation gives CASSSPQGQGAGLDGYTF.

The CDR3: CASSLVGGGAYNEQFF. CDR3 DNA: TGCGCCAGCAGCTTGGTAGGGGGAGGGGCCTACAATGAGCAGTTCTTC. V is TRBV5-1 and J is TRBJ2-1, with D possibly TRBD2 on 7 matching bases. Germline values: CDR1 SGHRS, CDR2 YFSETQ. Trimming took 0 bases from V and 2 from J, leaving 12 bases between them. The CDR3 runs to 16 residues.

V is TRBV28 and J is TRBJ1-5, with TRBD1 as a possible D gene (6 bases). The CDR3 is 13 residues long. V shed 6 bases and J shed 6 bases, with 12 bases lying between them. Per the germline V gene, CDR1 is MDHEN and CDR2 is SYDVKM. Written as DNA, the CDR3 is TGTGCCAGCAGAACACAGGGAGCTCAGCCCCAGCATTTT. Its protein is CASRTQGAQPQHF.

The chain employs TRBV18 and TRBJ1-4, with D unresolved. The CDR3 sequence is 16 residues long. CDR1 and CDR2 from the germline V gene are KGHSH and LQKENI. Trimming took off 3 bases at V and 6 bases at J, with 17 bases between the two ends. CDR3 DNA: TGTGCCAGCTCACCTCTCCCGGACTCGAGTGATGAAAAACTGTTTTTT. Encoded protein: CASSPLPDSSDEKLFF. Based on the CDR3 plus reference TRBV18 and TRBJ1-4, the full variable domain is NAGVMQNPRHLVRRRGQEARLRCSPMKGHSHVYWYRQLPEEGLKFMVYLQKENIIDESGMPKERFSAEFPKEGPSILRIQQVVRGDSAAYFCASSPLPDSSDEKLFFGSGTQLSVL.

This sequence joins TRBV29-1 and TRBJ1-1; D call uncertain. CDR3 length: 11 amino acids. Germline CDR1 reads SQVTM; CDR2 reads ANQGSEA. Trimming removed 7 bases from V and 0 bases from J, with 6 bases in between. The CDR3 bases are TGCAGCGCATACATGAACACTGAAGCTTTCTTT. Its protein product is CSAYMNTEAFF.

This clone was counted once. The chain employs TRBV19 and TRBJ2-2; tentative D call: TRBD2 (6 bases). This CDR3 comprises 13 residues. V lost 3 bases, J lost 7 bases, and 9 bases lay in between. Germline V gene sequence: CDR1 LNHDA, CDR2 SQIVND (reference sequence). The CDR3 region is CASSIGGVGELFF. The CDR3 coding sequence is TGTGCCAGTAGTATCGGAGGGGTCGGGGAGCTGTTTTTT.

This clone has a single count. Other DNA sequences in this sample translate to the same CDR3. V is TRBV6-1 and J is TRBJ1-2; D uncertain. This CDR3 region has 12 residues. Germline loops: CDR1 MNHNS, CDR2 SASEGT. Trimming removed 1 base from V and 4 bases from J, with 4 bases in between. In DNA, the CDR3 is TGTGCCAGCAGTGAAGGCAGCTATGGCTACACCTTC. The encoded protein is CASSEGSYGYTF.

This sequence joins TRBV19 and TRBJ2-2; 10 nucleotides line up with TRBD2. Germline V lookup: CDR1 LNHDA, CDR2 SQIVND (reference sequence). The CDR3 is made up of 17 amino acids. Unmatched junction bases numbered 10, after V lost 7 bases and J lost 2 bases. The CDR3 DNA reads as TGTGCCAGTAAAAGAACAGGACTAGCGGATAACACCGGGGAGCTGTTTTTT. Protein: CASKRTGLADNTGELFF.